This T cell receptor beta chain was captured in a study of shared clonotypes between healthy human individuals. As for the study in general: For every donor, three CD4 naive, three CD4 memory, two CD8 naive and one CD8 memory plates were used.

Selected positively for CCR7 and CD45RO-negative, naive CD8 cells excluded terminally differentiated effector memory CD45RA+ cells. The assay was immunoSEQ multiplex PCR, and TCRdb's table has in-frame clones only and misses some. The table shows around 550,000 clones, with 85% to 95% occurring only once. The study's findings and limits: Among several donors, approximately 5% of naive CD4 clonotypes were found in common.

Trimming stripped 2 bases from V and 2 bases from J, with 11 bases between. CDR1 is SGDLS, CDR2 YYNGEE, per germline. There are 14 residues in the CDR3. As regards this clone: Its specificity is not known. The sample holds other DNA sequences that translate to the same CDR3.

Sequenced: naive CD8+ T cells sorted from blood. This sequence was found in a woman aged 30 to 39 in good health. The rearrangement links TRBV9 to TRBJ2-7; D may be TRBD2 (6 bases). The CDR3 DNA sequence: TGTGCCAGCAGCGTCGGAGGGGAGACCTACGAGCAGTACTTC. This gives the protein CASSVGGETYEQYF.